Below are 17 T cell receptor beta chains sequenced from a single sample in a study of blood T cell repertoires in COVID-19. Data came from immunoSEQ multiplex PCR; TCRdb stores just in-frame clones and leaves some out. The sample records over 200,000 clones, more than 80% being singletons. Input material: PBMCs or T cells enriched from blood (not recorded which). Receptors were obtained from a man in his 60s who had recovered from COVID-19.

J is TRBJ1-5 and V is TRBV9, with D possibly matching TRBD1 (6 bases). The V and J ends lost 3 bases and 9 bases respectively, with 16 bases between them. Looked up from germline, CDR1 is SGDLS and CDR2 is YYNGEE. The CDR3 has 14 amino acids. The CDR3 here is CASSDRTARGPQHF. The CDR3 DNA sequence: TGTGCCAGCAGCGACCGGACAGCAAGAGGGCCCCAGCATTTT.

The genes are TRBV5-6 and TRBJ2-7, with D possibly matching TRBD1 (6 bases). Germline lookup yields CDR1 SGHDT and CDR2 YYEEEE. V was shortened by 0 bases and J by 6 bases, with 7 bases between the two germline ends. The CDR3 is made up of 12 amino acids. The CDR3 reads CASSLAGAEQYF. CDR3 DNA sequence: TGTGCCAGCAGCTTGGCAGGGGCCGAGCAGTACTTC.

V and J are TRBV19 and TRBJ2-2, with D possibly TRBD2 on 5 matching bases. V was clipped by 3 bases and J by 5 bases, with 16 bases between them. The CDR3 is 16 residues long. Germline loops: CDR1 LNHDA, CDR2 SQIVND (reference sequence). CDR3 sequence (DNA): TGTGCCAGTAGTATCACGCGGATTCGGGGAACCGGGGAGCTGTTTTTT. Its protein product is CASSITRIRGTGELFF.

CDR3 sequence: CASSNRENTEAFF. CDR3 bases: TGTGCCAGTAGTAACCGAGAGAACACTGAAGCTTTCTTT. The chain has TRBV19 and TRBJ1-1; unclear D gene. The V end was cut by 4 bases, the J end by 1 base, with 7 bases between. Germline CDR1 LNHDA, CDR2 SQIVND (reference sequence). The CDR3 runs to 13 residues.

The V gene is TRBV28, the J gene TRBJ2-4; the D gene is possibly TRBD2 (6 bases). Germline V gene sequence: CDR1 MDHEN, CDR2 SYDVKM. The CDR3 runs to 12 residues. The V end lost 8 bases, the J end lost 5 bases, and 10 bases lay between the germline ends. The CDR3, as DNA: TGTGCCAGCGGGGGGTTTGAAAACATTCAGTACTTC. This encodes CASGGFENIQYF.

The rearrangement uses TRBV11-3 and TRBJ1-4; TRBD1 matches at 10 bases. V shed 5 bases, J shed 5 bases, and the junction held 5 bases outside the gene matches. Germline V gene lookup returns CDR1 SGHNT and CDR2 YENEEA. The CDR3 runs 15 residues. The DNA for the CDR3 is TGTGCCAGCAGCATGCGGACAGGGGGGAATGAAAAACTGTTTTTT. Its protein is CASSMRTGGNEKLFF.

The V and J genes are TRBV18 and TRBJ2-5, with 9 bases identical to TRBD2. The CDR3 totals 16 residues. Trimming cost V 3 bases and J 7 bases; bases outside gene matches: 12. Germline V gene data show CDR1 as KGHSH and CDR2 as LQKENI. CDR3 residues: CASSPTLAGETGTQYF. DNA for the CDR3: TGTGCCAGCTCACCTACTTTAGCGGGGGAGACCGGGACCCAGTACTTC. The entire variable domain, with the rest obtained from reference TRBV18 and TRBJ2-5, is as follows: NAGVMQNPRHLVRRRGQEARLRCSPMKGHSHVYWYRQLPEEGLKFMVYLQKENIIDESGMPKERFSAEFPKEGPSILRIQQVVRGDSAAYFCASSPTLAGETGTQYFGPGTRLLVL.

This clone came up once. This sequence joins TRBV24-1 and TRBJ1-1; TRBD1 matches at 8 bases. The germline V gene encodes CDR1 KGHDR and CDR2 SFDVKD. The CDR3 runs to 12 residues. V was pared by 7 bases and J by 7 bases, with 4 bases of the junction left unmatched. The CDR3 region is CATRGGQGEAFF. DNA of the CDR3: TGTGCCACCAGAGGAGGACAGGGTGAAGCTTTCTTT.

The V and J genes are TRBV11-3 and TRBJ2-7; 7 bases map to TRBD1. There are 15 residues in the CDR3. Per the germline V gene, CDR1 is SGHNT and CDR2 is YENEEA. V was clipped by 1 base and J by 1 base; unmatched bases: 4. CDR3 amino acids: CASSLGLTGSYEQYF. CDR3 DNA: TGTGCCAGCAGCTTAGGCTTGACAGGGTCCTACGAGCAGTACTTC.

CDR3 region: CASSPDRAPYEQYF. CDR3 nucleotides: TGTGCCAGCTCCCCGGACAGGGCCCCCTACGAGCAGTACTTC. J is TRBJ2-7 and V is TRBV18, with 8 bases identical to TRBD1. CDR3 size: 14 residues. CDR1 is KGHSH, CDR2 LQKENI, per germline. Losses at the gene ends were 6 bases for V and 2 bases for J; bases not matched to a gene: 6.

This clone appeared a few times. The V gene is TRBV28, the J gene TRBJ2-7, with 10 positions matching TRBD1. Germline V gives CDR1 MDHEN, CDR2 SYDVKM. This CDR3 has 16 residues. V trimming: 6 bases; J trimming: 0 bases; junction bases outside the gene matches: 8. The CDR3 nucleotides are TGTGCCAGCAGAGTTTTCGGGACAGGGGACTCCTACGAGCAGTACTTC. This gives the protein CASRVFGTGDSYEQYF.

This chain joins TRBV10-2 and TRBJ1-2, with D maybe TRBD1 (5 bases). This CDR3 has 14 amino acids. CDR1 and CDR2 from the germline V gene are WSHSY and SAAADI. The ends were cut back, 3 bases at V and 3 bases at J, with 11 bases in the middle. CDR3 in DNA: TGCGCCAGCAGTGATCCCGGGGGAGACTATGGCTACACCTTC. Protein: CASSDPGGDYGYTF.

The genes are TRBV2 and TRBJ2-7; TRBD1 is a possible D gene (6 bases). The V and J ends lost 6 bases and 5 bases respectively, with 17 bases between them. Germline lookup yields CDR1 SNHLY and CDR2 FYNNEI. This CDR3 has 14 amino acids. Here the CDR3 reads CASRNGRGTNEQYF. CDR3 coding DNA: TGTGCCAGCAGGAATGGCAGGGGTACAAACGAGCAGTACTTC.

The V call is TRBV7-9, the J call TRBJ2-1; D is undetermined. The CDR3 covers 13 residues. V was shortened by 8 bases and J by 0 bases, with 8 bases between the two germline ends. Germline V lookup: CDR1 SEHNR, CDR2 FQNEAQ (reference sequence). The CDR3 DNA sequence: TGTGCCAGCGCCCGCAGCTCCTACAATGAGCAGTTCTTC. Translation: CASARSSYNEQFF. The variable domain in full, with the rest retrieved from reference TRBV7-9 and TRBJ2-1, is DTGVSQNPRHKITKRGQNVTFRCDPISEHNRLYWYRQTLGQGPEFLTYFQNEAQLEKSRLLSDRFSAERPKGSFSTLEIQRTEQGDSAMYLCASARSSYNEQFFGPGTRLTVL.

The CDR3: CASRGMGGELTEAFF. CDR3 nucleotides: TGTGCCAGCAGAGGTATGGGGGGGGAGTTGACTGAAGCTTTCTTT. The chain joins TRBV27 to TRBJ1-1; weak D call: TRBD1 (5 bases). V was shortened by 6 bases and J by 5 bases, with 19 bases between the two germline ends. This CDR3 has 15 residues. Per the germline V gene, CDR1 is MNHEY and CDR2 is SMNVEV (reference sequence).

The chain couples TRBV5-1 to TRBJ1-1; D gene uncertain. Germline V gene lookup returns CDR1 SGHRS and CDR2 YFSETQ. This CDR3 is 15 amino acids long. V was clipped by 0 bases and J by 1 base, with 10 bases between them. Written as DNA, the CDR3 is TGCGCCAGCAGCTTGGCCGGGGTCACGAACACTGAAGCTTTCTTT. Translation gives CASSLAGVTNTEAFF. The whole variable domain, filled in from reference TRBV5-1 and TRBJ1-1, reads KAGVTQTPRYLIKTRGQQVTLSCSPISGHRSVSWYQQTPGQGLQFLFEYFSETQRNKGNFPGRFSGRQFSNSRSEMNVSTLELGDSALYLCASSLAGVTNTEAFFGQGTRLTVV.

This chain connects TRBV3-1 (or the pseudogene TRBV3-2) to TRBJ1-5; D remains unclear. CDR1 LGHDT and CDR2 YNNKEL come from the germline V gene (reference sequence). The CDR3 length is 14 residues. V lost 0 bases and J 6 bases, leaving 9 bases between the germline ends. The CDR3 region is CASSQEVGVQPQHF. For the CDR3, the DNA is TGTGCCAGCAGCCAAGAAGTCGGGGTTCAGCCCCAGCATTTT.